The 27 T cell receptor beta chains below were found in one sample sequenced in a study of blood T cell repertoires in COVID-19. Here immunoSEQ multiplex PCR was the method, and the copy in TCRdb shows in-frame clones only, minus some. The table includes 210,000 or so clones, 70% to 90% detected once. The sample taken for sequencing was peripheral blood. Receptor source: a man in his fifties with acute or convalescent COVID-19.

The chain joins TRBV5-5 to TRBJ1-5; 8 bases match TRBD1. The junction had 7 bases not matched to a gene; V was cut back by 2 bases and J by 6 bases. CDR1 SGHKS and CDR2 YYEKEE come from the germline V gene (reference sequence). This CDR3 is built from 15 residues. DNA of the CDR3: TGTGCCAGCAGCTTCGAGCAGGGGGCCGGTCAGCCCCAGCATTTT. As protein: CASSFEQGAGQPQHF.

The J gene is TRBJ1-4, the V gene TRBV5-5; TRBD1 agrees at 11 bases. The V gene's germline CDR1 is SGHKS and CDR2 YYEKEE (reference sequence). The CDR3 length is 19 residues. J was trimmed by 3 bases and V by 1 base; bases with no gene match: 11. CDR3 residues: CASSLPGTGGGLANEKLFF. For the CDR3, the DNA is TGTGCCAGCAGCTTGCCCGGGACAGGGGGAGGATTAGCTAATGAAAAACTGTTTTTT.

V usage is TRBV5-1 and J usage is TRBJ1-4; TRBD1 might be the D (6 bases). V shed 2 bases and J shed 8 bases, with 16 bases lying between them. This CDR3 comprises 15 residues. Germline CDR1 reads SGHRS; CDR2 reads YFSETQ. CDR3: CASSFQGGTGEKLFF. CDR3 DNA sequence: TGCGCCAGCAGCTTCCAAGGGGGTACGGGAGAAAAACTGTTTTTT.

Here the CDR3 DNA reads TGCAGTGCCAACAGGGTATACGAGCAGTACTTC. It translates to CSANRVYEQYF. The V and J genes are TRBV20-1 and TRBJ2-7; D perhaps matches TRBD1 (6 bases). The V gene's germline CDR1 is DFQATT and CDR2 SNEGSKA (reference sequence). The V end lost 6 bases, the J end lost 4 bases, and 10 bases lay between the germline ends. The length of the CDR3 is 11 residues.

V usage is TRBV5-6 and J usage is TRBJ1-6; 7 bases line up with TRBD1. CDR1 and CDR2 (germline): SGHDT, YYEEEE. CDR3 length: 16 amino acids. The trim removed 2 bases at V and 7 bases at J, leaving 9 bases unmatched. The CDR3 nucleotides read TGTGCCAGCAGCTTTACGCCGGGACAGAGAAATTCACCCCTCCACTTT. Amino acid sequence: CASSFTPGQRNSPLHF.

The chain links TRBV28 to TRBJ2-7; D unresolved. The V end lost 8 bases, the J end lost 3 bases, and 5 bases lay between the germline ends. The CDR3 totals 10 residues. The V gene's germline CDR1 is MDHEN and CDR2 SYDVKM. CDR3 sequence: CASGSYEQYF. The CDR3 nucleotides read TGTGCCAGCGGTAGCTACGAGCAGTACTTC.

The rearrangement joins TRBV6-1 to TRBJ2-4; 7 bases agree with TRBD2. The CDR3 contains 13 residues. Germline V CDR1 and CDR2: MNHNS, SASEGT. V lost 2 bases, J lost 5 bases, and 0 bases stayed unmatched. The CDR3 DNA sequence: TGTGCCAGCAGTGAACTAGCGGAAAACATTCAGTACTTC. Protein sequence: CASSELAENIQYF.

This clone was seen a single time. The CDR3 here is CAWTLRVSDEKLFF. The DNA for the CDR3 is TGTGCCTGGACCCTGCGGGTATCGGATGAAAAACTGTTTTTT. The V gene is TRBV30, the J gene TRBJ1-4; D is unresolved. The CDR3 sequence is 14 residues long. Germline V gene sequence: CDR1 GTSNPN, CDR2 SVGIG (reference sequence). Trimming left V 4 bases short and J 6 bases short, with 15 bases between. Complete variable domain (other parts from reference TRBV30 and TRBJ1-4): SQTIHQWPATLVQPVGSPLSLECTVEGTSNPNLYWYRQAAGRGLQLLFYSVGIGQISSEVPQNLSASRPQDRQFILSSKKLLLSDSGFYLCAWTLRVSDEKLFFGSGTQLSVL.

The CDR3 is CASTPRGSPFGEQYF. CDR3 DNA sequence: TGTGCCAGCACCCCCCGGGGGAGCCCCTTTGGCGAGCAGTACTTC. This chain links TRBV5-8 with TRBJ2-7; a weak D match, TRBD2 (6 bases). Trimming pared 6 bases from V and 6 bases from J, leaving 22 bases between. CDR3 length equals 15 residues. Per the germline V gene, CDR1 is SGHTS and CDR2 is YDEGEE.

CDR3 in DNA: TGTGCCAGTAGTATGCTCTGGCGGACAAATTCCTACGAGCAGTACTTC. Translation: CASSMLWRTNSYEQYF. The chain is built from TRBV19 and TRBJ2-7; TRBD1 is a possible D gene (5 bases). The CDR3 covers 16 residues. CDR1 is LNHDA and CDR2 is SQIVND in the germline V gene (reference sequence). Between the trimmed V and J ends, which lost 3 bases and 1 base, there was a span of 16 bases.

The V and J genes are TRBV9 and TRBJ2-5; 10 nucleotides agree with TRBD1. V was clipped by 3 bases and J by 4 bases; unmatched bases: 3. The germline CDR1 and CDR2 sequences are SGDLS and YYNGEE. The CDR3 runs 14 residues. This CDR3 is CASSARTGGETQYF. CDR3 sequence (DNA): TGTGCCAGCAGCGCCCGGACAGGGGGAGAGACCCAGTACTTC.

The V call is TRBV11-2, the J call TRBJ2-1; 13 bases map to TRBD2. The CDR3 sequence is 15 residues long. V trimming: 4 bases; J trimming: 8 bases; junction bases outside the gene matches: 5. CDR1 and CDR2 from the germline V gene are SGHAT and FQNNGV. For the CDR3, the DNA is TGTGCCAGCAGCTCCCGGACTAGCGGGGGATATGAGCAGTTCTTC. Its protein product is CASSSRTSGGYEQFF.

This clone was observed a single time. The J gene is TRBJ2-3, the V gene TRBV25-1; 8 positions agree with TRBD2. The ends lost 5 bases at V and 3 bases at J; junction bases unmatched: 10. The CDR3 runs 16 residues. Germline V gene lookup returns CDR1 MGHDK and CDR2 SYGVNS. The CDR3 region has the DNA TGTGCCAGCAGTCGTAGCTCTAGCGGGCGGACAGATACGCAGTATTTT. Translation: CASSRSSSGRTDTQYF.

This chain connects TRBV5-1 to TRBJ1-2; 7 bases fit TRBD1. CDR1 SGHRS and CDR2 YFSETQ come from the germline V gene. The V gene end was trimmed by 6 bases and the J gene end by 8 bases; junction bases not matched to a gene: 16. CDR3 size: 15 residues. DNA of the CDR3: TGCGCCAGCAAGCTATCGACAGGGACGTCTAGGGGCTACACCTTC. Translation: CASKLSTGTSRGYTF.

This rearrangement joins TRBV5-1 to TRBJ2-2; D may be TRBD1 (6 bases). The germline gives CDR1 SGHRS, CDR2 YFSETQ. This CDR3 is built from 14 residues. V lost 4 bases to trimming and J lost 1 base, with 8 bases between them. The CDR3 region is CASSQGQNTGELFF. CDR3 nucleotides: TGCGCCAGCAGCCAGGGACAGAACACCGGGGAGCTGTTTTTT.

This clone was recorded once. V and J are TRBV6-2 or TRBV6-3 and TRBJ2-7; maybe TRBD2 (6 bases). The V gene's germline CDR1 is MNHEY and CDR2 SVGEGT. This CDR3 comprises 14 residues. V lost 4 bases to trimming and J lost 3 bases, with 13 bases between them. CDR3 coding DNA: TGTGCCAGCAGTTTATTCGGGACTTACTACGAGCAGTACTTC. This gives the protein CASSLFGTYYEQYF.

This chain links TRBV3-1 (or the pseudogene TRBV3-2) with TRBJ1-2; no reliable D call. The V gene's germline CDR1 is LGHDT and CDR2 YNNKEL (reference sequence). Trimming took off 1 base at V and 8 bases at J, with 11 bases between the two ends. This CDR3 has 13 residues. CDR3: CASSQVPSGGYTF. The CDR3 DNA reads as TGTGCCAGCAGCCAAGTCCCATCGGGAGGCTACACCTTC.

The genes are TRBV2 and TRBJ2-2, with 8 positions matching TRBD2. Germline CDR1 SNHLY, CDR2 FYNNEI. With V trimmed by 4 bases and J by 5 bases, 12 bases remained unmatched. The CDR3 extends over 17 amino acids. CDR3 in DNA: TGTGCCAGCAGTGCCCGTCGGGGGGGCGAGGGGACCGGGGAGCTGTTTTTT. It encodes CASSARRGGEGTGELFF.

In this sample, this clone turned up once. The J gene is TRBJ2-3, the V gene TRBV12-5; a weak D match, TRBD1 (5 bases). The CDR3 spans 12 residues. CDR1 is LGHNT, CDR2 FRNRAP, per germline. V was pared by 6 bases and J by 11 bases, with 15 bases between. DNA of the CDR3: TGTGCTAGTGGCCTGGGGCATCAGGGGCAGTATTTT. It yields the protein CASGLGHQGQYF.

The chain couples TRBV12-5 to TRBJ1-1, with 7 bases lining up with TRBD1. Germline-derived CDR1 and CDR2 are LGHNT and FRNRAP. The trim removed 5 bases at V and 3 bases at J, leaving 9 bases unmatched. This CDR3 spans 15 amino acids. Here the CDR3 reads CASGEKTQGDTEAFF. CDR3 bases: TGTGCTAGTGGTGAAAAGACCCAGGGGGACACTGAAGCTTTCTTT.

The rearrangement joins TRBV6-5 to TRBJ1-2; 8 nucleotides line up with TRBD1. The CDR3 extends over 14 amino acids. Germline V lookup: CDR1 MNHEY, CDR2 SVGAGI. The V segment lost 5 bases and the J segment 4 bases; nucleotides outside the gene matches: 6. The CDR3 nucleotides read TGTGCCAGCAGTCCAGGGGGCGGAATCTATGGCTACACCTTC. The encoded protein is CASSPGGGIYGYTF.

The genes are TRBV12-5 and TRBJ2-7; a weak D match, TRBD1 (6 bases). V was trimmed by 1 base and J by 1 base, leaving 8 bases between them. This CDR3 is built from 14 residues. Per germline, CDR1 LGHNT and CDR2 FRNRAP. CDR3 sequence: CASGLEGQSYEQYF. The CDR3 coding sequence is TGTGCTAGTGGTTTGGAGGGACAATCCTACGAGCAGTACTTC.

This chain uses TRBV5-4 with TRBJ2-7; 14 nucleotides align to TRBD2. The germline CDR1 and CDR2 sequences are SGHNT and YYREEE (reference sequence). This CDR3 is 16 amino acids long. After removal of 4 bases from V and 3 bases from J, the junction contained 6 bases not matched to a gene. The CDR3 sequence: CASSLGLAGGLYEQYF. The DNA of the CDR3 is TGTGCCAGCAGCCTCGGACTAGCGGGGGGACTCTACGAGCAGTACTTC. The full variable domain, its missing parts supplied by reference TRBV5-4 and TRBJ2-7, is ETGVTQSPTHLIKTRGQQVTLRCSSQSGHNTVSWYQQALGQGPQFIFQYYREEENGRGNFPPRFSGLQFPNYSSELNVNALELDDSALYLCASSLGLAGGLYEQYFGPGTRLTVT.

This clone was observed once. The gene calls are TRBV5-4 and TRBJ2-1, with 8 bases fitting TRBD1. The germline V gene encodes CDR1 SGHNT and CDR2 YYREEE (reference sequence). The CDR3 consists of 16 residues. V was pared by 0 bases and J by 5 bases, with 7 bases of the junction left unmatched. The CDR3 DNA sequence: TGTGCCAGCAGCTTGGGGTACAGGGGGATAAACAATGAGCAGTTCTTC. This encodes CASSLGYRGINNEQFF.

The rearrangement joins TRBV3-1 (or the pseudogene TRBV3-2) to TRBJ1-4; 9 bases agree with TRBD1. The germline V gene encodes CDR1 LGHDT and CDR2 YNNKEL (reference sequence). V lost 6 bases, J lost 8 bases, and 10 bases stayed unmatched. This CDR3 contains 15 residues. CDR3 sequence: CASRNAGTGWEKLFF. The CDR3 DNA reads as TGTGCCAGCAGAAACGCCGGGACAGGGTGGGAAAAACTGTTTTTT.

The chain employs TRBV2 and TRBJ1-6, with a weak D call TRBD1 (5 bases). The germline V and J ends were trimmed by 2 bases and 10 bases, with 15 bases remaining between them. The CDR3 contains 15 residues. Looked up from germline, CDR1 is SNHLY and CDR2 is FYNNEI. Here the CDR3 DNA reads TGTGCCAGCAGTGAAATGGGGCCCGTTATATCACCCCTCCACTTT. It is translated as CASSEMGPVISPLHF.

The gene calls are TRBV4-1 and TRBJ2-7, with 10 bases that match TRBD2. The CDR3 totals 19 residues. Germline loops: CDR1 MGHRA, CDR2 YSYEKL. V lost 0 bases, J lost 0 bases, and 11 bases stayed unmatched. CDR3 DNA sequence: TGCGCCAGCAGCCAAGAACCCCCGATAGCGGGGGGCTCCTCCTACGAGCAGTACTTC. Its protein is CASSQEPPIAGGSSYEQYF.